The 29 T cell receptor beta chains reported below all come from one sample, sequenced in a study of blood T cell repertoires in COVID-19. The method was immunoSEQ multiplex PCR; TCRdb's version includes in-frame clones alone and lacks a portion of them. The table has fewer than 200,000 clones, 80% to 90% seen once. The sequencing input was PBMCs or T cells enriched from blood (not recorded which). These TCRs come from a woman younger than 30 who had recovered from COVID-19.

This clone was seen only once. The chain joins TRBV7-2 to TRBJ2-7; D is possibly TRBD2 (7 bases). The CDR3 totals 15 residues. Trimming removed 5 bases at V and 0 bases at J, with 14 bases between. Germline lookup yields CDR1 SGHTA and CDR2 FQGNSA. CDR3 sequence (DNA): TGTGCCAGCAGCCGCACGGGGGGCAGCTCCTACGAGCAGTACTTC. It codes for CASSRTGGSSYEQYF.

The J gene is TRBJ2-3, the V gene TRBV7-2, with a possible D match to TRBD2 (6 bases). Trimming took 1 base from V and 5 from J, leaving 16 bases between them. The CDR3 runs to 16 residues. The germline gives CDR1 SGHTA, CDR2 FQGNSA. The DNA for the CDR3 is TGTGCCAGCAGCTTAGACGGAGCAGGGAGGTTAGATACGCAGTATTTT. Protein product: CASSLDGAGRLDTQYF.

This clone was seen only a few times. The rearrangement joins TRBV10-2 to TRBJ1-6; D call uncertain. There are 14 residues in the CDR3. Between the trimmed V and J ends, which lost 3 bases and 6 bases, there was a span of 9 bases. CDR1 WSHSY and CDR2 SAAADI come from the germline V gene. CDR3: CASSESGPNSPLHF. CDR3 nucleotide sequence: TGCGCCAGCAGTGAAAGTGGGCCTAATTCACCCCTCCACTTT.

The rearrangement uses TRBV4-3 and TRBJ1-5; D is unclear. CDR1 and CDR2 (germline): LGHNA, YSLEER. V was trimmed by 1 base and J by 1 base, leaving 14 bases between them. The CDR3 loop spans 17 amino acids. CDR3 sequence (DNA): TGCGCCAGCAGCCAAGCGGGATTTGGTGGCAGCAATCAGCCCCAGCATTTT. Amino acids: CASSQAGFGGSNQPQHF.

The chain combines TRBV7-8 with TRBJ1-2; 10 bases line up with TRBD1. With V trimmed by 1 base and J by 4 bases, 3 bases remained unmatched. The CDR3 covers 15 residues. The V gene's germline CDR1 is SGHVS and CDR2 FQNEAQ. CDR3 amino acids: CASSLDRDRGYGYTF. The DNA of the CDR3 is TGTGCCAGCAGCTTAGACCGGGACAGGGGCTATGGCTACACCTTC.

The CDR3 loop reads CASSDTGAGDYGYTF. The DNA of the CDR3 is TGTGCCAGCAGCGATACAGGGGCAGGGGACTATGGCTACACCTTC. The chain employs TRBV5-6 and TRBJ1-2; the match to TRBD1 covers 7 bases. Unmatched junction bases numbered 9, after V lost 4 bases and J lost 3 bases. CDR3 size: 15 residues. In germline, CDR1 is SGHDT, CDR2 YYEEEE.

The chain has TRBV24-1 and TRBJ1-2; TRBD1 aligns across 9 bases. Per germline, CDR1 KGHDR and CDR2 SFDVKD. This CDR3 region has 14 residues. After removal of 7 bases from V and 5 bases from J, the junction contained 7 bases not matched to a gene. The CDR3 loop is CATSPRDRVYGYTF. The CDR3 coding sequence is TGTGCCACCAGCCCCCGGGACAGGGTATATGGCTACACCTTC.

The CDR3 nucleotides are TGTGCCAGCAGTTTTCCTGGGTTCGGACAGGGGGCGAAGGGCTACACCTTC. This sequence encodes CASSFPGFGQGAKGYTF. The rearrangement uses TRBV28 and TRBJ1-2; 11 positions agree with TRBD1. Germline V lookup: CDR1 MDHEN, CDR2 SYDVKM. The V gene end was trimmed by 3 bases and the J gene end by 8 bases; junction bases not matched to a gene: 14. CDR3 length: 17 amino acids.

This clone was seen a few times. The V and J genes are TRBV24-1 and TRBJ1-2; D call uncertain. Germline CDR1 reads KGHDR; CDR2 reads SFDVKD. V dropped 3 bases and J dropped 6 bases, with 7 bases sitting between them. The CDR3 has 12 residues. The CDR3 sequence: CATSDHRDGYTF. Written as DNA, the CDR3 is TGTGCCACCAGTGATCATAGAGATGGCTACACCTTC.

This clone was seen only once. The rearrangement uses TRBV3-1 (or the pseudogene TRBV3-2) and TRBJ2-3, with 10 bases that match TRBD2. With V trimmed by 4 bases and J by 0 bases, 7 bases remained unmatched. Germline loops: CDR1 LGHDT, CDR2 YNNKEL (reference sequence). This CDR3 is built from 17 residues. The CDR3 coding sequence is TGTGCCAGCAGCCCCGGACTAGCGGCACCTAGCACAGATACGCAGTATTTT. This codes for CASSPGLAAPSTDTQYF.

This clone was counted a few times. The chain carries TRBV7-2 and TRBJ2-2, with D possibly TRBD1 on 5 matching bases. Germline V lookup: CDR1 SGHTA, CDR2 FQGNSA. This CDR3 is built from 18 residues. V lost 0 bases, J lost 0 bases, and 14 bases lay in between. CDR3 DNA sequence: TGTGCCAGCAGCTTAGCAAGGAGTCAGGGTGCGAACACCGGGGAGCTGTTTTTT. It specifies CASSLARSQGANTGELFF. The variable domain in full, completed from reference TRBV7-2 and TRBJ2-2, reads GAGVSQSPSNKVTEKGKDVELRCDPISGHTALYWYRQSLGQGLEFLIYFQGNSAPDKSGLPSDRFSAERTGGSVSTLTIQRTQQEDSAVYLCASSLARSQGANTGELFFGEGSRLTVL.

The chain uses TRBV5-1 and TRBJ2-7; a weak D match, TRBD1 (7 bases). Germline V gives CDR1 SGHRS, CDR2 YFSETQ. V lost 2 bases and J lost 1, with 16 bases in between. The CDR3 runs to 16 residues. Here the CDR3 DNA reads TGCGCCAGCAGCTTTTCTGGGTCAGGGGGGTCCTACGAGCAGTACTTC. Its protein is CASSFSGSGGSYEQYF.

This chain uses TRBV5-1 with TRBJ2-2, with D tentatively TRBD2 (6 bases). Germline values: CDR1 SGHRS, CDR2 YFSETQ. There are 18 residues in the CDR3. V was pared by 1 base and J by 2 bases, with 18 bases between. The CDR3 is CASSLIPPGLANTGELFF. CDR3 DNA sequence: TGCGCCAGCAGCTTGATTCCACCGGGACTGGCAAACACCGGGGAGCTGTTTTTT.

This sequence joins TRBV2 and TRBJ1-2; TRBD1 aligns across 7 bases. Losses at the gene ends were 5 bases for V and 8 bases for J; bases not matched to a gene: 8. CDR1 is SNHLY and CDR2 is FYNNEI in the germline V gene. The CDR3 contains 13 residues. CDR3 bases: TGTGCCAGCAGTCCTACAGGGGCGGGCGGCTACACCTTC. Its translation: CASSPTGAGGYTF. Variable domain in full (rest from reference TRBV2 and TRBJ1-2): EPEVTQTPSHQVTQMGQEVILRCVPISNHLYFYWYRQILGQKVEFLVSFYNNEISEKSEIFDDQFSVERPDGSNFTLKIRSTKLEDSAMYFCASSPTGAGGYTFGSGTRLTVV.

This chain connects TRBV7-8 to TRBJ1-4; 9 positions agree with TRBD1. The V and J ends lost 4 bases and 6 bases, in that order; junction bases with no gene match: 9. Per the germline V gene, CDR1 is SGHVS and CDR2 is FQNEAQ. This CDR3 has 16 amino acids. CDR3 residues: CASSSSGTGTDEKLFF. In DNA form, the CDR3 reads TGTGCCAGCAGCTCCTCCGGGACAGGGACAGATGAAAAACTGTTTTTT.

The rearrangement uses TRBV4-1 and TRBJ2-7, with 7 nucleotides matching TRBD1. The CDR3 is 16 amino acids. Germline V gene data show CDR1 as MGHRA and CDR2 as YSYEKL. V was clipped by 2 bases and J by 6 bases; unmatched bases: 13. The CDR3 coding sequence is TGCGCCAGCAGCCAATTTGAGGGGGCTGGGCCTGGCGAGCAGTACTTC. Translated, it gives CASSQFEGAGPGEQYF.

CDR3 sequence reads: CASSLTGSGQYF. The DNA of the CDR3 is TGCGCCAGCAGCCTTACAGGGTCAGGGCAGTACTTC. The gene calls are TRBV10-1 and TRBJ2-7; tentatively, D is TRBD1 (6 bases). The V end was cut by 6 bases, the J end by 9 bases, with 15 bases between. CDR3 length: 12 residues. The germline V gene has CDR1 WNHNN and CDR2 SYGVQD (reference sequence).

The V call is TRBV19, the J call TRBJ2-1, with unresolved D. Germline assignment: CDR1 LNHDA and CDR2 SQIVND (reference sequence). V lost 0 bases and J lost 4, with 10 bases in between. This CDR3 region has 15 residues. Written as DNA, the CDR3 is TGTGCCAGTAGTATAGATACACAGAGTTACAATGAGCAGTTCTTC. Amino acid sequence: CASSIDTQSYNEQFF.

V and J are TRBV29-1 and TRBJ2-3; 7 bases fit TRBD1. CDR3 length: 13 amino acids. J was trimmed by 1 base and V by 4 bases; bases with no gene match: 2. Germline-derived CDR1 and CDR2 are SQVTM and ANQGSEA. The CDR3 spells CSVAQGGTDTQYF. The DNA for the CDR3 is TGCAGCGTTGCTCAGGGGGGCACAGATACGCAGTATTTT.

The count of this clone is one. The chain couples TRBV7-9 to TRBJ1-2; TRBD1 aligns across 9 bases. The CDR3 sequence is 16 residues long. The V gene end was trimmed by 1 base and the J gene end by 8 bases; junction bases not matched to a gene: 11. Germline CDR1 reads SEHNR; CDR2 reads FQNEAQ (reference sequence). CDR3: CASSLDGTGGAFGYTF. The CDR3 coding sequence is TGTGCCAGCAGCTTAGATGGCACAGGGGGCGCGTTCGGCTACACCTTC.

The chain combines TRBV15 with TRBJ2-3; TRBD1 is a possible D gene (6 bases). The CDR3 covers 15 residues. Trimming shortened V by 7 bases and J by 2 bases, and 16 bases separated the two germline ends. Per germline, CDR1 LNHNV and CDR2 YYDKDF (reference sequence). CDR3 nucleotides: TGTGCCACCACCAGGGGCTTTACCTTCACAGATACGCAGTATTTT. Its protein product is CATTRGFTFTDTQYF.

CDR3: CASRGTSGSSEQFF. In nucleotides, the CDR3 is TGTGCCAGCAGAGGGACTAGCGGGAGCTCTGAGCAGTTCTTC. V usage is TRBV2 and J usage is TRBJ2-1; TRBD2 aligns across 14 bases. This CDR3 contains 14 residues. After removal of 6 bases from V and 9 bases from J, the junction contained 4 bases not matched to a gene. Germline CDR1 and CDR2: SNHLY and FYNNEI. The full variable domain, its missing parts supplied by reference TRBV2 and TRBJ2-1, is EPEVTQTPSHQVTQMGQEVILRCVPISNHLYFYWYRQILGQKVEFLVSFYNNEISEKSEIFDDQFSVERPDGSNFTLKIRSTKLEDSAMYFCASRGTSGSSEQFFGPGTRLTVL.

CDR3 sequence reads: CASSYRGRIPGANVLTF. The CDR3 DNA follows: TGTGCCAGTAGTTACAGGGGGCGCATACCTGGGGCCAACGTCCTGACTTTC. The chain joins TRBV19 to TRBJ2-6, with TRBD1 identical over 9 bases. The CDR3 consists of 17 residues. Germline trimming cut 5 bases from V and 2 bases from J; bases unmatched to any gene: 7. Germline loops: CDR1 LNHDA, CDR2 SQIVND (reference sequence).

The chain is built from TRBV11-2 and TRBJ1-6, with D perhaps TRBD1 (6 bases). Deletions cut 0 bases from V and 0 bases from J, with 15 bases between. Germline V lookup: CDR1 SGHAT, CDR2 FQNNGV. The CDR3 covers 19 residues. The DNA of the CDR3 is TGTGCCAGCAGCTTAGAATCTTGGGACACTTACTCCTATAATTCACCCCTCCACTTT. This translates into CASSLESWDTYSYNSPLHF. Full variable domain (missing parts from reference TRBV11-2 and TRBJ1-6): EAGVAQSPRYKIIEKRQSVAFWCNPISGHATLYWYQQILGQGPKLLIQFQNNGVVDDSQLPKDRFSAERLKGVDSTLKIQPAKLEDSAVYLCASSLESWDTYSYNSPLHFGNGTRLTVT.

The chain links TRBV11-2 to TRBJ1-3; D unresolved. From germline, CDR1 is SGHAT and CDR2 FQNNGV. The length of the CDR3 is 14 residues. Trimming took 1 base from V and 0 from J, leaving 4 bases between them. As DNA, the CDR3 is TGTGCCAGCAGCTTAGCTATCTCTGGAAACACCATATATTTT. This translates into CASSLAISGNTIYF. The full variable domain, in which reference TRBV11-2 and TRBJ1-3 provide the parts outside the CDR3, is EAGVAQSPRYKIIEKRQSVAFWCNPISGHATLYWYQQILGQGPKLLIQFQNNGVVDDSQLPKDRFSAERLKGVDSTLKIQPAKLEDSAVYLCASSLAISGNTIYFGEGSWLTVV.

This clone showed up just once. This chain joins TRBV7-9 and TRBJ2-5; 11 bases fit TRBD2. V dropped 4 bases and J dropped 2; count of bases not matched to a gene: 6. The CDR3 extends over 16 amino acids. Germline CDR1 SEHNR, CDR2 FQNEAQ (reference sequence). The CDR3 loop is CASSWGTSGGQETQYF. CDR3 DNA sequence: TGTGCCAGCAGCTGGGGTACTAGCGGGGGTCAAGAGACCCAGTACTTC.

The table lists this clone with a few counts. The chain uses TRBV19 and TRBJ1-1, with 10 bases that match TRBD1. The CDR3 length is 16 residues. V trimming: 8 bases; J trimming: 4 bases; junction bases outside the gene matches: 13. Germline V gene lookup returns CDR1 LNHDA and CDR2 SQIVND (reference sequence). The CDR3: CASSLPGQGFGTEAFF. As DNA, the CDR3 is TGTGCCAGTTCTCTACCGGGACAGGGGTTCGGCACTGAAGCTTTCTTT.

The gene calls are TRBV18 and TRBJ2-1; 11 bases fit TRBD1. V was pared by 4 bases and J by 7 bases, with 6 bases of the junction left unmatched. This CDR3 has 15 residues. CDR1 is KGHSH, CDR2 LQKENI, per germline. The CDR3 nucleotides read TGTGCCAGCTCACTAGGACAGGGGGCATGGAATGAGCAGTTCTTC. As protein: CASSLGQGAWNEQFF. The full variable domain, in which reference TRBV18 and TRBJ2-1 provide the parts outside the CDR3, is NAGVMQNPRHLVRRRGQEARLRCSPMKGHSHVYWYRQLPEEGLKFMVYLQKENIIDESGMPKERFSAEFPKEGPSILRIQQVVRGDSAAYFCASSLGQGAWNEQFFGPGTRLTVL.

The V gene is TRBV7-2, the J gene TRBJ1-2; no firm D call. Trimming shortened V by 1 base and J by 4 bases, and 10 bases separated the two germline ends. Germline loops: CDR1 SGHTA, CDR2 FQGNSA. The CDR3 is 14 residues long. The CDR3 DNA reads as TGTGCCAGCAGCTTAGTGGTTGGGAGCTATGGCTACACCTTC. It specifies CASSLVVGSYGYTF. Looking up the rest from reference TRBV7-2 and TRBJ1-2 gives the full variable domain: GAGVSQSPSNKVTEKGKDVELRCDPISGHTALYWYRQSLGQGLEFLIYFQGNSAPDKSGLPSDRFSAERTGGSVSTLTIQRTQQEDSAVYLCASSLVVGSYGYTFGSGTRLTVV.